Following are 6 T cell receptor beta chains from one sample sequenced in a study of naive and memory T cell subsets. Findings and limits, study-wide: Possibly reflecting memory cells re-expressing CD45RA, a few larger clonotypes occurred in naive repertoires, especially CD8.

Their cognate antigens are unknown. Two oligonucleotides, mixed equimolar, formed the beta constant-region primer covering TRBC1 and TRBC2. Nested alpha and beta constant-region primers with the SP2 primer drove four PCR rounds on ligated cDNA. TCRdb itself ran the UMI-ligation and nested PCR reads through MiXCR, one entry per CDR3 protein. Of roughly 140,000 distinct CDR3 sequences in the sample, more than 15% were seen once. Sequenced sample: naive CD8+ T cells from blood. The receptors were gathered from a human donor in good health.

The sample holds many counts of this clonotype. The chain carries TRBV29-1 and TRBJ1-1; no firm D call. Deletions cut 3 bases from V and 3 bases from J, with 5 bases between. Germline V gene lookup returns CDR1 SQVTM and CDR2 ANQGSEA. The length of the CDR3 is 11 residues. CDR3: CSVDGDTEAFF. CDR3 DNA: TGCAGCGTTGATGGGGACACTGAAGCTTTCTTT. Full variable domain (remainder filled in from reference TRBV29-1 and TRBJ1-1): SAVISQKPSRDICQRGTSLTIQCQVDSQVTMMFWYRQQPGQSLTLIATANQGSEATYESGFVIDKFPISRPNLTFSTLTVSNMSPEDSSIYLCSVDGDTEAFFGQGTRLTVV.

V gene TRBV7-6 combines with J gene TRBJ2-1; D gene unclear. V lost 1 base and J lost 6, with 13 bases in between. The CDR3 is 15 residues long. Germline V CDR1 and CDR2: SGHVS, FNYEAQ. The CDR3 DNA reads as TGTGCCAGCAGCTTAGGGGCCGGACCAGTCAATGAGCAGTTCTTC. As protein: CASSLGAGPVNEQFF.

The table lists this clonotype with a few counts. The rearrangement joins TRBV5-1 to TRBJ2-1; D unresolved. CDR1 is SGHRS and CDR2 is YFSETQ in the germline V gene. Trimming stripped 1 base from V and 0 bases from J, with 8 bases between. The CDR3 spans 15 residues. The DNA for the CDR3 is TGCGCCAGCAGCTTGAGAGGTGGCTCCTACAATGAGCAGTTCTTC. The encoded protein is CASSLRGGSYNEQFF.

The V gene is TRBV28, the J gene TRBJ2-1, with 7 bases lining up with TRBD1. V lost 6 bases to trimming and J lost 0 bases; unmatched junction nucleotides: 8. Per germline, CDR1 MDHEN and CDR2 SYDVKM. The CDR3 sequence is 16 residues long. DNA for the CDR3: TGTGCCAGCAGCCGGTCACAGGGGAGCTCCTACAATGAGCAGTTCTTC. It encodes CASSRSQGSSYNEQFF.

V and J are TRBV4-2 and TRBJ2-7, with a tentative D call TRBD1 (6 bases). The CDR3 is 15 residues long. Trimming stripped 1 base from V and 5 bases from J, with 15 bases between. The germline V gene has CDR1 LGHNA and CDR2 YNFKEQ. The CDR3 coding sequence is TGTGCCAGCAGCCAAGTTACAGGGTATTTAAACGAGCAGTACTTC. Its protein product is CASSQVTGYLNEQYF.

This clonotype has more than one count but fewer than ten. The chain is built from TRBV29-1 and TRBJ2-5, with unresolved D. The CDR3 contains 15 residues. Trimming took 3 bases from V and 0 from J, leaving 14 bases between them. Germline CDR1 is SQVTM and CDR2 is ANQGSEA. CDR3 DNA: TGCAGCGTTGAGTGGGCAGTTTCTTACCAAGAGACCCAGTACTTC. Its protein product is CSVEWAVSYQETQYF.